This T cell receptor (beta chain) came from a study of blood T cell repertoires in COVID-19. The overall study: T cells, B-cell-depleted T cells, or PBMCs provided the cDNA or gDNA that served as material.

Using immunoSEQ multiplex PCR, the repertoire was profiled, and TCRdb retains in-frame clones only, with some absent. The table has about 200,000 clones, over 75% seen once. The V gene's germline CDR1 is LGHDT and CDR2 YNNKEL (reference sequence). CDR3 length equals 13 residues. V lost 0 bases and J lost 8, with 8 bases in between. The TCR sequence derives from an older man with acute or convalescent COVID-19. This rearrangement joins TRBV3-1 (or the pseudogene TRBV3-2) to TRBJ2-1, with D hard to call. The sequencing input was peripheral blood. DNA for the CDR3: TGTGCCAGCAGCCAAGAAGCCGGTTATGAGCAGTTCTTC. Encoded protein: CASSQEAGYEQFF.